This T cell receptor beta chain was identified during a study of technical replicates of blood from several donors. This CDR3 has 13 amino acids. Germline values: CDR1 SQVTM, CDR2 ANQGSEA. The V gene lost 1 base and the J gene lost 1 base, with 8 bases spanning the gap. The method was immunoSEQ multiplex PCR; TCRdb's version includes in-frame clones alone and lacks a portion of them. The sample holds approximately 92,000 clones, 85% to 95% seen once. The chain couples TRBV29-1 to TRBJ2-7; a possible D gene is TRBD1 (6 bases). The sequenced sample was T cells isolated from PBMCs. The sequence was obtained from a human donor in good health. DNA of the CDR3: TGCAGCGTTGAAGGCAGGGGTTCCTACGAGCAGTACTTC. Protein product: CSVEGRGSYEQYF.